The 5 T cell receptor beta chains in this list originate from one sample, sequenced in a study of T cell repertoires in cytomegalovirus infection. TCRdb reprocessed the reads via MiXCR and lists one record per CDR3 protein. The sample lists some 680,000 distinct CDR3 sequences; roughly a third were seen once. Specimen: PBMCs. The receptors shown here come from a human donor in good health (CMV status not recorded). Some clones in this sample may be carry-over from other donors' samples.

The V call is TRBV12-3 or TRBV12-4, the J call TRBJ1-2; 7 positions match TRBD1. The ends lost 3 bases at V and 0 bases at J; junction bases unmatched: 7. The CDR3 sequence is 16 residues long. In DNA, the CDR3 is TGTGCCAGCAGTTTCGCGACAGGGCGAACTAACTATGGCTACACCTTC. Translated: CASSFATGRTNYGYTF.

CDR3 residues: CASSLGQWDTGELFF. CDR3 in DNA: TGTGCCAGCAGCTTAGGCCAATGGGACACCGGGGAGCTGTTTTTT. This chain connects TRBV7-9 to TRBJ2-2; D uncertain. From germline, CDR1 is SEHNR and CDR2 FQNEAQ (reference sequence). Trimming left V 1 base short and J 3 bases short, with 9 bases between. CDR3 size: 15 residues.

This clonotype turned up a few times. The rearrangement links TRBV10-3 to TRBJ2-1, with 11 bases aligning to TRBD1. Germline V CDR1 and CDR2: ENHRY, SYGVKD. The junction had 2 bases not matched to a gene; V was cut back by 9 bases and J by 4 bases. CDR3 length: 13 residues. CDR3 DNA sequence: TGTGCCATGGGGACAGGGGGGTACAATGAGCAGTTCTTC. This translates into CAMGTGGYNEQFF.

The chain uses TRBV7-6 and TRBJ2-3, with D perhaps TRBD2 (6 bases). Germline V gene lookup returns CDR1 SGHVS and CDR2 FNYEAQ. V lost 4 bases, J lost 4 bases, and 18 bases lay in between. The CDR3 runs to 16 residues. The CDR3 spells CASSYTTRGGADTQYF. DNA of the CDR3: TGTGCCAGCAGCTACACAACCCGAGGAGGGGCAGATACGCAGTATTTT.

The sample holds a few counts of this clonotype. The J gene is TRBJ2-7, the V gene TRBV24-1, with TRBD1 identical over 9 bases. The germline CDR1 and CDR2 sequences are KGHDR and SFDVKD. This CDR3 contains 15 residues. V shed 4 bases, J shed 5 bases, and the junction held 8 bases outside the gene matches. The CDR3 protein is CATSDSGQGGDEQYF. CDR3 coding DNA: TGTGCCACCAGTGACTCGGGACAGGGAGGGGACGAGCAGTACTTC.